One and the same sample provided the 13 T cell receptor beta chains below, sequenced in a study of tumor and adjacent non-tumor tissue in lung cancer. Three rounds of nested PCR, following a modified ARM-PCR protocol, produced the TCRbeta library. Using its own MiXCR run on the multiplex PCR reads, TCRdb lists one record per CDR3 protein. The table lists roughly 150,000 distinct CDR3 sequences, approximately 72% of them singletons. This sample's RNA came from whole unsorted tissue. The sequenced sample consisted of lung tumor tissue. The receptors derive from a man aged 55 to 70 with small cell lung cancer.

This clonotype was seen a few times. V is TRBV7-9 and J is TRBJ2-6, with a tentative D call TRBD1 (6 bases). Germline values: CDR1 SEHNR, CDR2 FQNEAQ (reference sequence). V was cut by 7 bases and J by 4 bases, with 14 bases left in between. This CDR3 comprises 15 residues. Here the CDR3 reads CASNSGDPGANVLTF. The DNA for the CDR3 is TGTGCCAGCAACTCAGGGGATCCGGGGGCCAACGTCCTGACTTTC.

The V and J genes are TRBV4-2 and TRBJ2-2; D uncertain. This CDR3 comprises 17 residues. The V and J ends lost 1 base and 4 bases respectively, with 16 bases between them. The germline V gene encodes CDR1 LGHNA and CDR2 YNFKEQ. For the CDR3, the DNA is TGTGCCAGCAGCCAAGCACATAGACCTACCAGCACCGGGGAGCTGTTTTTT. As protein: CASSQAHRPTSTGELFF.

About this clonotype: A much larger clone differs by one base, so this may be a read error. This chain uses TRBV29-1 with TRBJ2-1, with D possibly being TRBD1 or TRBD2 (6 bases each). V was cut by 3 bases and J by 3 bases, with 12 bases left in between. There are 14 residues in the CDR3. In germline, CDR1 is SQVTM, CDR2 ANQGSEA. The CDR3 coding sequence is TGCAGCGTTGATCGGGGGCTACTCTACAATGAGCAGTTCTTC. Amino acids: CSVDRGLLYNEQFF.

This clonotype was detected ten times or more. The CDR3 DNA reads TGTGCCAGCAGCCTTGGGACCGGGGAGCTGTTTTTT. Its protein is CASSLGTGELFF. This chain joins TRBV6-5 and TRBJ2-2; no clear D gene. The CDR3 is 12 residues long. Germline values: CDR1 MNHEY, CDR2 SVGAGI. V lost 6 bases and J lost 5, with 7 bases in between.

J is TRBJ2-2 and V is TRBV24-1; D call uncertain. V was clipped by 8 bases and J by 1 base, with 10 bases between them. CDR3 size: 14 residues. Germline V gene data show CDR1 as KGHDR and CDR2 as SFDVKD. CDR3 region: CATNTAKNTGELFF. The CDR3 bases are TGTGCCACCAATACAGCCAAGAACACCGGGGAGCTGTTTTTT.

The rearrangement joins TRBV6-2 or TRBV6-3 to TRBJ2-5; 12 bases are shared with TRBD2. Trimming cost V 8 bases and J 7 bases; bases outside gene matches: 11. CDR3 length: 15 residues. Germline V gene sequence: CDR1 MNHEY, CDR2 SVGEGT. The CDR3 here is CASLRWTSGMMTQYF. The DNA for the CDR3 is TGTGCCAGCCTTCGATGGACTAGCGGGATGATGACCCAGTACTTC.

V usage is TRBV11-3 and J usage is TRBJ2-4; tentatively, D is TRBD2 (6 bases). The V end lost 11 bases, the J end lost 1 base, and 15 bases lay between the germline ends. This CDR3 contains 14 residues. Per the germline V gene, CDR1 is SGHNT and CDR2 is YENEEA. Here the CDR3 reads CAGNLGGAKNIQYF. Here the CDR3 DNA reads TGTGCCGGCAACTTAGGAGGGGCCAAAAACATTCAGTACTTC.

The chain uses TRBV6-5 and TRBJ2-7; unclear D gene. The CDR3 totals 11 residues. Trimming pared 6 bases from V and 4 bases from J, leaving 7 bases between. The germline V gene has CDR1 MNHEY and CDR2 SVGAGI. The CDR3 DNA is TGTGCCAGCAGGAGTGGGTACGAGCAGTACTTC. The encoded protein is CASRSGYEQYF.

On this clonotype: This may arise from a read error, as a much more abundant clone is one base away. The chain recombines TRBV4-1 with TRBJ2-1; 8 bases are shared with TRBD1. The CDR3 length is 13 residues. Germline values: CDR1 MGHRA, CDR2 YSYEKL. The CDR3 here is CASSQATGTGKSF. CDR3 nucleotide sequence: TGCGCCAGCAGCCAAGCGACCGGGACAGGAAAATCCTTC.

As regards this clonotype: Compared with germline, one end of the junction differs, possibly owing to a read error. The J gene is TRBJ2-6, the V gene TRBV11-2, with D possibly being TRBD1 (5 bases). The CDR3 sequence is 17 residues long. The V gene's germline CDR1 is SGHAT and CDR2 FQNNGV. The CDR3 is CASSSSRQYSGANLLTF. The CDR3 DNA follows: TGTGCCAGCAGCTCTTCCAGACAATACTCTGGGGCCAACCTCCTGACTTTC.

The chain has TRBV24-1 and TRBJ2-3; D unresolved. Trimming cost V 3 bases and J 0 bases, with 3 bases left between them. This CDR3 spans 13 amino acids. Per the germline V gene, CDR1 is KGHDR and CDR2 is SFDVKD. This CDR3 reads CATSDGSTDTQYF. For the CDR3, the DNA is TGTGCCACCAGTGATGGTAGCACAGATACGCAGTATTTT.

This clonotype was seen once. A single base separates this from a much larger clone, so it may be a read error. CDR3 bases: TGTGCCAGTTCGACAGTATCATCCTGCGAGCAGTACTTC. Its translation: CASSTVSSCEQYF. The J gene is TRBJ2-7, the V gene TRBV6-6, with a weak D call TRBD1 (5 bases). Per germline, CDR1 MNHNY and CDR2 SVGAGI (reference sequence). The CDR3 has 13 residues.

The CDR3 sequence is CSGLAASEQFF. The CDR3, as DNA: TGCAGTGGACTAGCGGCCAGTGAGCAGTTCTTC. The gene calls are TRBV20-1 and TRBJ2-1; 9 nucleotides line up with TRBD2. CDR3 length: 11 residues. Germline V gives CDR1 DFQATT, CDR2 SNEGSKA (reference sequence). V lost 7 bases to trimming and J lost 9 bases; unmatched junction nucleotides: 4.